The sample holds a few counts of the clone carrying this T cell receptor (beta chain). The antigen remains unidentified. Using a J-beta primer mix together with a sample-barcoded 5' primer, a second PCR was run for roughly 6 to 12 cycles. MiXCR was run by TCRdb on the 5' RACE reads, yielding one entry per CDR3 protein. The table shows roughly 1.7 million distinct CDR3 sequences, with roughly a third occurring only once. Donation came from healthy Caucasian individuals in Russia who were aged roughly 6 to 95. The data were obtained in a study of blood T cells in healthy people across ages. General observations from the study: Percentage of naive T cells showed a strong correlation with TCR beta diversity. TCR beta diversity, measured per million T cells, fell in a roughly linear way with age. Unknown donor CMV status possibly confounded expanded clonotype changes.

Per germline, CDR1 DFQATT and CDR2 SNEGSKA (reference sequence). V gave up 0 bases and J gave up 5 bases, with 13 bases separating them. The CDR3 runs to 14 residues. This chain links TRBV20-1 with TRBJ2-5; possibly TRBD2 for D (5 bases). Material for sequencing was blood. The source of this sequence is a woman aged 30 to 39 in good health. The CDR3 DNA is TGCAGTGCTAGAGAACACGCGGGTTCCGAGACCCAGTACTTC. Protein: CSAREHAGSETQYF.